The subject of this entry is one TCR beta chain. This sample stems from a study of blood T cells in healthy people across ages. For the second PCR, which ran for about 7 to 12 cycles, a sample-barcoded 5' primer and a J-beta primer mix were used. From the 5' RACE reads, TCRdb called clonotypes with MiXCR, one entry per CDR3 protein. The sample lists 550,000 to 750,000 distinct CDR3 sequences, roughly 21% occurring once. The V gene's germline CDR1 is KGHSH and CDR2 LQKENI. The CDR3 runs to 14 residues. Trimming at V came to 3 bases and at J to 5 bases, leaving 4 bases not matched to a gene. The rearrangement links TRBV18 to TRBJ2-5; TRBD1 matches at 9 bases. Specimen: blood. The source is a man in his 70s in good health. CDR3 DNA: TGTGCCAGCTCACCCGGGACAGGGCATGAGACCCAGTACTTC. Translated: CASSPGTGHETQYF.